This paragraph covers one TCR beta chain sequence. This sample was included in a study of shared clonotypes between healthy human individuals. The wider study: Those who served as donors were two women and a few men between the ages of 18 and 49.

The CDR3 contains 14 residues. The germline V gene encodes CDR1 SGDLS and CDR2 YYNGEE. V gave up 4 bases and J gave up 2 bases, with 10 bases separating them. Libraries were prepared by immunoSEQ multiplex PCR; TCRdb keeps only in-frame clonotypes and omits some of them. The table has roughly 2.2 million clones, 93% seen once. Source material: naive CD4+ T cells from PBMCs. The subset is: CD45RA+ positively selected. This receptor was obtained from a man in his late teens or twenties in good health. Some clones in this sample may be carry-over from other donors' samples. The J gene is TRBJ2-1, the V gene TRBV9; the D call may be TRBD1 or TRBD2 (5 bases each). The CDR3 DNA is TGTGCCAGCAGCTGGGACCCCGCCTACAATGAGCAGTTCTTC. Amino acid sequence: CASSWDPAYNEQFF.